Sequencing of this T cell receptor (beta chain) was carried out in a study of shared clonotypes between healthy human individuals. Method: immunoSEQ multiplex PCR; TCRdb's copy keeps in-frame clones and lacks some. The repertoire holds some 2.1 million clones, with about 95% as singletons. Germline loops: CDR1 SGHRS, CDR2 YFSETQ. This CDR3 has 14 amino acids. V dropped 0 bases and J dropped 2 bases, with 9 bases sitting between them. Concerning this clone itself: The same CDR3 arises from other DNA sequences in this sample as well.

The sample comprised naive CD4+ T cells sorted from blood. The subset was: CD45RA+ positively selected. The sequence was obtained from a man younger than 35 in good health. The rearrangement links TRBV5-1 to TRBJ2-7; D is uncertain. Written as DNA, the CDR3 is TGCGCCAGCAGCTTGGAGGGTAGTACCTACGAGCAGTACTTC. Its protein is CASSLEGSTYEQYF.